A single sample gave rise to the 31 T cell receptor beta chains below, sequenced in a study of T-cell memory formation after mild COVID-19. TCRdb ran MiXCR on the 5' RACE reads and lists one entry per CDR3 protein. The sample carries around 130,000 distinct CDR3 sequences, about 17% recorded once. The sequenced sample was PBMCs or a T cell subset sorted from them (not recorded which). The receptors here all came from an adult woman who had mild COVID-19 (a few samples of this study predate the infection). Cell type and time point are not known.

This clonotype was picked up a small number of times. The rearrangement joins TRBV5-4 to TRBJ2-3, with D uncertain. The CDR3 consists of 13 residues. V was clipped by 1 base and J by 2 bases, with 5 bases between them. CDR1 and CDR2 (germline): SGHNT, YYREEE (reference sequence). The CDR3, as DNA: TGTGCCAGCAGCTTGATACCCACAGATACGCAGTATTTT. Amino acids: CASSLIPTDTQYF.

CDR3 residues: CASSTRGRAEETQYF. The CDR3, as DNA: TGTGCCAGCAGTACGCGCGGGAGGGCCGAAGAGACCCAGTACTTC. The chain recombines TRBV28 with TRBJ2-5; 9 bases line up with TRBD2. V lost 5 bases to trimming and J lost 3 bases; unmatched junction nucleotides: 7. Germline-derived CDR1 and CDR2 are MDHEN and SYDVKM. This CDR3 contains 15 residues.

This clonotype was picked up a small number of times. The gene calls are TRBV18 and TRBJ2-1; D not certain. V was shortened by 1 base and J by 0 bases, with 10 bases between the two germline ends. The CDR3 is 16 amino acids. Germline CDR1 and CDR2: KGHSH and LQKENI. The DNA for the CDR3 is TGTGCCAGCTCACCACAATCATTCGGCTCCTACAATGAGCAGTTCTTC. This codes for CASSPQSFGSYNEQFF. Drawing the rest from reference TRBV18 and TRBJ2-1, the complete variable domain is NAGVMQNPRHLVRRRGQEARLRCSPMKGHSHVYWYRQLPEEGLKFMVYLQKENIIDESGMPKERFSAEFPKEGPSILRIQQVVRGDSAAYFCASSPQSFGSYNEQFFGPGTRLTVL.

This chain links TRBV7-3 with TRBJ2-3; D perhaps matches TRBD2 (5 bases). Germline V lookup: CDR1 SGHTA, CDR2 FQGTGA. V was shortened by 5 bases and J by 6 bases, with 12 bases between the two germline ends. There are 13 residues in the CDR3. DNA for the CDR3: TGTGCCAGCAGCCAGAGTAGCGCGGATACGCAGTATTTT. As protein: CASSQSSADTQYF. Filled out from reference TRBV7-3 and TRBJ2-3, the complete variable domain reads GAGVSQTPSNKVTEKGKYVELRCDPISGHTALYWYRQSLGQGPEFLIYFQGTGAADDSGLPNDRFFAVRPEGSVSTLKIQRTERGDSAVYLCASSQSSADTQYFGPGTRLTVL.

The sample holds a few counts of this clonotype. This chain connects TRBV12-3 or TRBV12-4 to TRBJ2-5; the D is unclear. Trimming took 6 bases from V and 2 from J, leaving 10 bases between them. This CDR3 is built from 13 residues. The CDR3, as DNA: TGTGCCAGCAGATCAGTTGGGCAAGAGACCCAGTACTTC. Translating it yields CASRSVGQETQYF.

This clonotype was counted a few times. The chain combines TRBV5-1 with TRBJ2-7; D is unresolved. V lost 5 bases, J lost 4 bases, and 16 bases lay in between. Per germline, CDR1 SGHRS and CDR2 YFSETQ. This CDR3 contains 14 residues. CDR3 region: CASSQKNGPYEQYF. Here the CDR3 DNA reads TGCGCCAGCAGTCAAAAAAATGGACCTTACGAGCAGTACTTC.

This clonotype was seen a handful of times. This chain joins TRBV7-8 and TRBJ2-3, with 9 bases matching TRBD2. V shed 1 base, J shed 0 bases, and the junction held 8 bases outside the gene matches. The V gene's germline CDR1 is SGHVS and CDR2 FQNEAQ. CDR3 length equals 18 residues. The CDR3 here is CASSLEWRGGSSTDTQYF. CDR3 bases: TGTGCCAGCAGCTTAGAGTGGCGGGGGGGATCTAGCACAGATACGCAGTATTTT. The whole variable domain, remainder taken from reference TRBV7-8 and TRBJ2-3, is GAGVSQSPRYKVAKRGQDVALRCDPISGHVSLFWYQQALGQGPEFLTYFQNEAQLDKSGLPSDRFFAERPEGSVSTLKIQRTQQEDSAVYLCASSLEWRGGSSTDTQYFGPGTRLTVL.

The CDR3 DNA sequence: TGTGCCAGCAGACCCGGGACTTCCACCGGGGAGCTGTTTTTT. Residues: CASRPGTSTGELFF. The J gene is TRBJ2-2, the V gene TRBV6-5, with a weak D call TRBD2 (6 bases). CDR1 and CDR2 (germline): MNHEY, SVGAGI. Deletions cut 6 bases from V and 4 bases from J, with 12 bases between. This CDR3 contains 14 residues.

V is TRBV7-9 and J is TRBJ2-5; possibly TRBD2 for D (5 bases). Trimming took 2 bases from V and 2 from J, leaving 12 bases between them. This CDR3 contains 15 residues. The germline CDR1 and CDR2 sequences are SEHNR and FQNEAQ (reference sequence). The CDR3 coding sequence is TGTGCCAGCAGCTTAAGAGCGGCCTTTCAAGAGACCCAGTACTTC. It translates to CASSLRAAFQETQYF.

This clonotype was recorded many times. The CDR3 nucleotides read TGTGCCAGCAGCCAAGGGACTCTCCAAACCACCTACGAGCAGTACTTC. Its translation: CASSQGTLQTTYEQYF. The V gene is TRBV3-1, the J gene TRBJ2-7, with D possibly matching TRBD2 (5 bases). The CDR3 runs to 16 residues. Trimming cost V 1 base and J 2 bases, with 15 bases left between them. CDR1 LGHDT and CDR2 YNNKEL come from the germline V gene (reference sequence).

This clonotype appeared a few times. The chain is built from TRBV4-1 and TRBJ1-1; no definite D call. Trimming removed 5 bases at V and 0 bases at J, with 19 bases between. Germline V lookup: CDR1 MGHRA, CDR2 YSYEKL. CDR3 length equals 17 residues. CDR3 sequence (DNA): TGCGCCAGCAGCATCAGTTTAGAAGACCCAATGAACACTGAAGCTTTCTTT. It yields the protein CASSISLEDPMNTEAFF.

This clonotype has more than one count but fewer than ten. The chain links TRBV7-9 to TRBJ2-3; no clear D gene. Trimming took off 4 bases at V and 6 bases at J, with 14 bases between the two ends. The CDR3 sequence is 14 residues long. In germline, CDR1 is SEHNR, CDR2 FQNEAQ (reference sequence). The CDR3 loop is CASSSSSTGDTQYF. CDR3 in DNA: TGTGCCAGCAGCTCGTCTAGTACCGGGGATACGCAGTATTTT.

The V gene is TRBV20-1, the J gene TRBJ2-1; D not resolved. CDR1 is DFQATT and CDR2 is SNEGSKA in the germline V gene (reference sequence). This CDR3 comprises 11 residues. Trimming pared 5 bases from V and 8 bases from J, leaving 10 bases between. The CDR3 DNA is TGCAGTGCTCGAACTGTGGATGAGCAGTTCTTC. It codes for CSARTVDEQFF.

This clonotype turned up a few times. The chain combines TRBV9 with TRBJ2-1; D is possibly TRBD1 (8 bases). CDR1 is SGDLS and CDR2 is YYNGEE in the germline V gene. The V gene lost 4 bases and the J gene lost 6 bases, with 11 bases spanning the gap. The CDR3 length is 13 residues. CDR3 in DNA: TGTGCCAGCAGCAACAGGGGGGGCAATGAGCAGTTCTTC. Translation: CASSNRGGNEQFF.

This clonotype was seen ten or more times. The V and J genes are TRBV7-2 and TRBJ2-7, with 14 bases that match TRBD2. The CDR3 has 17 residues. Looked up from germline, CDR1 is SGHTA and CDR2 is FQGNSA. The V and J ends lost 5 bases and 5 bases, in that order; junction bases with no gene match: 11. The CDR3: CASSTLGTSGSIHEQYF. The CDR3 DNA sequence: TGTGCCAGCAGCACCCTCGGGACTAGCGGGAGTATCCACGAGCAGTACTTC.

The chain employs TRBV12-3 or TRBV12-4 and TRBJ1-5; D gene ambiguous. The CDR3 runs 14 residues. Trimming removed 1 base from V and 7 bases from J, with 11 bases in between. The CDR3 coding sequence is TGTGCCAGCAGTTTAGACAGTCCCTACCAGCCCCAGCATTTT. Translation gives CASSLDSPYQPQHF.

The genes are TRBV5-1 and TRBJ2-3, with 9 bases aligning to TRBD1. Per the germline V gene, CDR1 is SGHRS and CDR2 is YFSETQ. V lost 1 base to trimming and J lost 3 bases; unmatched junction nucleotides: 3. The CDR3 has 15 residues. The DNA of the CDR3 is TGCGCCAGCAGCTTGATGGGACAGGGAACAGATACGCAGTATTTT. The encoded protein is CASSLMGQGTDTQYF.

The genes are TRBV20-1 and TRBJ2-7; 9 bases align to TRBD1. CDR1 DFQATT and CDR2 SNEGSKA come from the germline V gene (reference sequence). This CDR3 region has 15 residues. J was trimmed by 6 bases and V by 2 bases; bases with no gene match: 11. CDR3 residues: CSARSPGQGLGEQYF. The CDR3 bases are TGCAGTGCTAGATCTCCGGGACAGGGACTCGGCGAGCAGTACTTC.

This clonotype occurred a few times. The chain has TRBV11-2 and TRBJ2-5; D unresolved. Germline CDR1 is SGHAT and CDR2 is FQNNGV. V was pared by 0 bases and J by 2 bases, with 13 bases between. The CDR3 totals 16 residues. CDR3 region: CASSLDVYGSQETQYF. As DNA, the CDR3 is TGTGCCAGCAGCTTAGACGTTTACGGCAGTCAAGAGACCCAGTACTTC.

This clonotype appeared a few times. The gene calls are TRBV24-1 and TRBJ2-2, with D hard to call. The CDR3 spans 14 residues. V lost 10 bases, J lost 0 bases, and 11 bases lay in between. CDR1 is KGHDR, CDR2 SFDVKD, per germline. CDR3 sequence: CATGKPSNTGELFF. CDR3 DNA: TGTGCCACGGGAAAACCTTCGAACACCGGGGAGCTGTTTTTT.

This clonotype was seen more than once but under ten times. The chain is built from TRBV20-1 and TRBJ1-1, with D uncertain. The germline V and J ends were trimmed by 0 bases and 0 bases, with 11 bases remaining between them. Germline CDR1 is DFQATT and CDR2 is SNEGSKA (reference sequence). The CDR3 is made up of 15 amino acids. Here the CDR3 DNA reads TGCAGTGCTAGAGATCCTGGGTCCTTGAACACTGAAGCTTTCTTT. Translation: CSARDPGSLNTEAFF.

This chain links TRBV29-1 with TRBJ2-7; D ambiguous. The germline V and J ends were trimmed by 4 bases and 3 bases, with 16 bases remaining between them. CDR1 and CDR2 from the germline V gene are SQVTM and ANQGSEA. This CDR3 contains 14 residues. CDR3 bases: TGCAGCGTTGTATGGGCCTCACTTAGCTACGAGCAGTACTTC. Amino acid sequence: CSVVWASLSYEQYF.

The chain carries TRBV6-2 or TRBV6-3 and TRBJ2-7; D is uncertain. Trimming removed 1 base from V and 3 bases from J, with 4 bases in between. Per germline, CDR1 MNHEY and CDR2 SVGEGT. The CDR3 loop spans 12 amino acids. In DNA form, the CDR3 reads TGTGCCAGCAGTTACTGGGGCTACGAGCAGTACTTC. It is translated as CASSYWGYEQYF.

V usage is TRBV4-1 and J usage is TRBJ1-6; TRBD1 is a possible D gene (5 bases). The germline gives CDR1 MGHRA, CDR2 YSYEKL. This CDR3 comprises 18 residues. V lost 4 bases, J lost 0 bases, and 16 bases lay in between. The CDR3 loop reads CASSPGPQGNSYNSPLHF. The CDR3 nucleotides read TGCGCCAGCAGCCCGGGACCTCAAGGGAACTCCTATAATTCACCCCTCCACTTT.

The J gene is TRBJ1-1, the V gene TRBV20-1; tentative D call: TRBD1 (5 bases). Trimming removed 7 bases at V and 4 bases at J, with 19 bases between. In germline, CDR1 is DFQATT, CDR2 SNEGSKA (reference sequence). This CDR3 spans 14 amino acids. The CDR3 here is CSVIRLAGGTEAFF. Here the CDR3 DNA reads TGCAGTGTAATAAGATTGGCGGGGGGCACTGAAGCTTTCTTT.

The chain carries TRBV7-9 and TRBJ2-1; 7 bases line up with TRBD1. Germline CDR1 is SEHNR and CDR2 is FQNEAQ (reference sequence). The CDR3 consists of 15 residues. The V segment lost 9 bases and the J segment 5 bases; nucleotides outside the gene matches: 13. The CDR3 here is CARDFRQGGNNEQFF. The CDR3 DNA is TGTGCCAGAGACTTCCGACAGGGCGGAAACAATGAGCAGTTCTTC.

This clonotype showed up just a few times. The J gene is TRBJ2-7, the V gene TRBV20-1; tentatively, D is TRBD1 (6 bases). In germline, CDR1 is DFQATT, CDR2 SNEGSKA (reference sequence). V lost 1 base and J 3 bases, leaving 16 bases between the germline ends. CDR3 length: 15 amino acids. The CDR3 nucleotides are TGCAGTGCTAGAGGTGCTGGGACAACTCGCTACGAGCAGTACTTC. Protein product: CSARGAGTTRYEQYF.

V gene TRBV3-1 combines with J gene TRBJ2-2; TRBD2 is a possible D gene (6 bases). This CDR3 comprises 14 residues. Trimming cost V 4 bases and J 6 bases, with 12 bases left between them. Germline V gene lookup returns CDR1 LGHDT and CDR2 YNNKEL (reference sequence). The CDR3: CASSPRLVAGELFF. CDR3 sequence (DNA): TGTGCCAGCAGCCCCAGACTAGTCGCCGGGGAGCTGTTTTTT.

Many counts were recorded for this clonotype. The gene calls are TRBV7-2 and TRBJ2-3; D ambiguous. The CDR3 is 12 amino acids. V lost 5 bases and J 3 bases, leaving 6 bases between the germline ends. Germline V gene lookup returns CDR1 SGHTA and CDR2 FQGNSA. DNA for the CDR3: TGTGCCAGCAGCGATTATACAGATACGCAGTATTTT. It translates to CASSDYTDTQYF.

The sample holds a few counts of this clonotype. J is TRBJ1-2 and V is TRBV4-1, with D unresolved. Germline CDR1 is MGHRA and CDR2 is YSYEKL. The CDR3 is made up of 15 amino acids. Trimming took 7 bases from V and 7 from J, leaving 22 bases between them. The CDR3: CASTEGFGRFFGYTF. CDR3 nucleotide sequence: TGCGCCAGCACCGAAGGTTTTGGTCGGTTTTTTGGCTACACCTTC.

This clonotype showed up just a few times. V and J are TRBV7-2 and TRBJ2-6; D is unresolved. Deletions cut 4 bases from V and 0 bases from J, with 22 bases between. In germline, CDR1 is SGHTA, CDR2 FQGNSA. This CDR3 has 20 residues. CDR3 protein: CASSSKAAFTFLSGANVLTF. CDR3 nucleotides: TGTGCCAGCAGCTCCAAAGCCGCTTTTACATTTCTCTCTGGGGCCAACGTCCTGACTTTC.